This T cell receptor beta chain was sequenced during a study of cytomegalovirus exposure and HLA in healthy donors. Study-wide findings and caveats: A classifier reportedly called cytomegalovirus status with high sensitivity and specificity. Among TCR sequences, most were rare, though some public TCRs appeared in many donors. The study listed around 150 cytomegalovirus-associated TCR beta chains.

CDR3 length: 14 residues. The ends were cut back, 5 bases at V and 8 bases at J, with 15 bases in the middle. Looked up from germline, CDR1 is SNHLY and CDR2 is FYNNEI. Assay: immunoSEQ multiplex PCR; the TCRdb copy retains only in-frame clones and omits some. The sample has approximately 210,000 clones, around 86% seen once; the top ten hold over 1.3%. To note about this clone: Antigen: not known.

The donors were members of the roughly 130-subject validation cohort (separate from the approximately 670-subject first cohort). The sequencing sample was made of PBMCs. V is TRBV2 and J is TRBJ2-2, with a possible D match to TRBD1 (7 bases). The clonotype comes from a young woman in good health and CMV-seronegative. CDR3 loop: CASSWGQRVGELFF. The DNA of the CDR3 is TGTGCCAGCAGTTGGGGACAGCGGGTAGGGGAGCTGTTTTTT.